One sample yielded the 13 T cell receptor beta chains listed below, sequenced in a study of cytomegalovirus exposure and HLA in healthy donors. This PCR relied on a set of 60 Vbeta primers and 13 Jbeta primers. TCRdb's table, derived via immunoSEQ multiplex PCR, lists solely in-frame clones and lacks some. The table records approximately 200,000 clones, approximately 84% of them present only once. The sample was PBMCs. These receptors were collected from a woman aged 25 to 39 in good health and CMV-seropositive.

The J gene is TRBJ2-7, the V gene TRBV11-2; D is possibly TRBD1 (5 bases). V was trimmed by 4 bases and J by 3 bases, leaving 13 bases between them. CDR1 is SGHAT, CDR2 FQNNGV, per germline. The CDR3 covers 14 residues. The CDR3 sequence: CASSYTDSLYEQYF. CDR3 in DNA: TGTGCCAGCAGCTACACTGACAGTCTCTACGAGCAGTACTTC.

The CDR3 here is CASSSVTRGIYGYTF. As DNA, the CDR3 is TGTGCCAGCAGCTCAGTGACCAGGGGGATCTATGGCTACACCTTC. This chain links TRBV5-6 with TRBJ1-2; 7 bases fit TRBD1. The CDR3 length is 15 residues. V was clipped by 3 bases and J by 4 bases; unmatched bases: 9. Per germline, CDR1 SGHDT and CDR2 YYEEEE.

The chain uses TRBV5-6 and TRBJ2-5; 7 bases match TRBD1. The germline CDR1 and CDR2 sequences are SGHDT and YYEEEE. With 4 bases clipped from V and 5 bases from J, the junction kept 5 bases outside the gene matches. CDR3 length: 13 amino acids. In nucleotides, the CDR3 is TGTGCCAGCAGCCGGACAGGCGTGGAGACCCAGTACTTC. This translates into CASSRTGVETQYF.

The J gene is TRBJ2-1, the V gene TRBV5-1; TRBD1 is a possible D gene (6 bases). CDR3 length equals 15 residues. The germline CDR1 and CDR2 sequences are SGHRS and YFSETQ. Between the trimmed V and J ends, which lost 4 bases and 4 bases, there was a span of 15 bases. The CDR3 DNA follows: TGCGCCAGCAGCCTTATCGGGACAAATTACAATGAGCAGTTCTTC. Encoded protein: CASSLIGTNYNEQFF.

The V gene is TRBV27, the J gene TRBJ2-3; TRBD2 matches 9 bases. V lost 2 bases to trimming and J lost 0 bases; unmatched junction nucleotides: 0. The CDR3 is made up of 15 amino acids. Germline V gene sequence: CDR1 MNHEY, CDR2 SMNVEV (reference sequence). The CDR3, as DNA: TGTGCCAGCAGTTTAGCGGGAGGGAGCACAGATACGCAGTATTTT. Encoded protein: CASSLAGGSTDTQYF.

This clone was observed a few times. This rearrangement joins TRBV4-3 to TRBJ2-1; TRBD1 agrees at 10 bases. With V trimmed by 10 bases and J by 6 bases, 6 bases remained unmatched. There are 13 residues in the CDR3. Germline-derived CDR1 and CDR2 are LGHNA and YSLEER. The CDR3 coding sequence is TGCGCCACGGGACAGGGGCAGAGCAATGAGCAGTTCTTC. The encoded protein is CATGQGQSNEQFF.

The chain employs TRBV7-3 and TRBJ1-1, with TRBD1 as a possible D gene (5 bases). Germline V lookup: CDR1 SGHTA, CDR2 FQGTGA. V was pared by 5 bases and J by 4 bases, with 11 bases between. The CDR3 extends over 13 amino acids. The CDR3 spells CASSPTGRTEAFF. In nucleotides, the CDR3 is TGTGCCAGCAGCCCCACAGGACGCACTGAAGCTTTCTTT.

The CDR3 bases are TGTGCCGTTGACAATTTTACCGGGACACCCTCCTACGAGCAGTACTTC. Encoded protein: CAVDNFTGTPSYEQYF. The V call is TRBV28, the J call TRBJ2-7, with D possibly being TRBD1 (6 bases). The CDR3 is 16 amino acids. The germline CDR1 and CDR2 sequences are MDHEN and SYDVKM. Trimming took 11 bases from V and 0 from J, leaving 23 bases between them.

The rearrangement joins TRBV5-4 to TRBJ1-1; D is possibly TRBD1 (5 bases). CDR1 is SGHNT, CDR2 YYREEE, per germline (reference sequence). The CDR3 loop spans 11 amino acids. Trimming left V 2 bases short and J 7 bases short, with 6 bases between. CDR3 sequence: CASSFGHEAFF. The DNA for the CDR3 is TGTGCCAGCAGCTTTGGACATGAAGCTTTCTTT.

The chain employs TRBV28 and TRBJ2-7, with 8 positions matching TRBD1. This CDR3 region has 14 residues. Germline-derived CDR1 and CDR2 are MDHEN and SYDVKM. With V trimmed by 4 bases and J by 2 bases, 4 bases remained unmatched. DNA of the CDR3: TGTGCCAGCAGTTATGGGACAGGCCCCTACGAGCAGTACTTC. Translated: CASSYGTGPYEQYF.

This clone was counted between two and nine times. The chain joins TRBV5-4 to TRBJ2-2; 8 nucleotides agree with TRBD2. The CDR3 consists of 16 residues. Germline loops: CDR1 SGHNT, CDR2 YYREEE (reference sequence). V lost 9 bases to trimming and J lost 6 bases; unmatched junction nucleotides: 16. CDR3 loop: CATRSSSGGSPGELFF. The CDR3 DNA is TGTGCCACCAGATCCAGCTCGGGGGGGAGCCCCGGGGAGCTGTTTTTT.

The chain couples TRBV7-2 to TRBJ1-3, with D tentatively TRBD1 (5 bases). V was trimmed by 3 bases and J by 3 bases, leaving 6 bases between them. Germline V gives CDR1 SGHTA, CDR2 FQGNSA. The length of the CDR3 is 13 residues. Here the CDR3 reads CASSLTVGNTIYF. DNA for the CDR3: TGTGCCAGCAGCTTGACAGTTGGAAACACCATATATTTT.

This clone has just one count. V is TRBV6-1 and J is TRBJ2-5; TRBD1 matches at 9 bases. The DNA end favors TRBJ2-7, so the J call may be wrong. In germline, CDR1 is MNHNS, CDR2 SASEGT. This CDR3 is built from 14 residues. In DNA form, the CDR3 reads TGTGCCAGCAGTGAAGGGACAGGGGCCTACGAGCAGTACTTC. It codes for CASSEGTGAYEQYF.